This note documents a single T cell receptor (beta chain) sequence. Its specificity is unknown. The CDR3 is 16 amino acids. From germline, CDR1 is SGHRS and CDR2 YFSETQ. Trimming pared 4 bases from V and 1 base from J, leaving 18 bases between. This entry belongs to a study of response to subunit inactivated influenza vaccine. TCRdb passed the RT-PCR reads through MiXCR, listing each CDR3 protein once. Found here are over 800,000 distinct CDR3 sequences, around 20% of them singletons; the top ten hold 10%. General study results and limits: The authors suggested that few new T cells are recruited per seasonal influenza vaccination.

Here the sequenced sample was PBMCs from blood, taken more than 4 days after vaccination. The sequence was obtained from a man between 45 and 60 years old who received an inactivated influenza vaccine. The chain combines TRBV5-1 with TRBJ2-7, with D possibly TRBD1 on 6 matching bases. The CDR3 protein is CASSQIRGSRSYEQYF. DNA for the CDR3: TGCGCCAGCAGCCAAATCAGGGGTAGCAGGTCCTACGAGCAGTACTTC.